This T cell receptor beta chain was observed in a study of blood T cell repertoires in COVID-19. On the study more broadly: Acute-phase and convalescent COVID-19 samples originated in the United States, Italy and Spain.

Clones were read by immunoSEQ multiplex PCR, and TCRdb kept only the in-frame ones, dropping some. This sample has about 180,000 clones, with over 75% found just once. Trimming removed 5 bases at V and 6 bases at J, with 16 bases between. Germline V lookup: CDR1 SEHNR, CDR2 FQNEAQ (reference sequence). This CDR3 contains 15 residues. The clonotype was recovered from a human donor with active or convalescent COVID-19. The donor label of this sample is uncertain. The chain carries TRBV7-9 and TRBJ1-4; D not resolved. The sample comprised peripheral blood. Here the CDR3 DNA reads TGTGCCAGCAGCCGATCTAGGGAGAACGATGAAAAACTGTTTTTT. It translates to CASSRSRENDEKLFF.